This is a list of T cell receptor beta chains from one sample in a study of cytomegalovirus exposure and HLA in healthy donors. The data were produced by immunoSEQ multiplex PCR, yet TCRdb's version contains in-frame clones alone and is incomplete. The repertoire has over 150,000 clones, 65% to 70% of them found once; the top ten carry around 4.5%. The source material was PBMCs. The receptors were gathered from a woman aged 18-29 years in good health and CMV-seropositive. Both conserved end residues are part of each CDR3. Each record gives: CDR3 protein, CDR3 length, V gene, J gene.

CDR3 protein: CASSSLRQGVYGYTF
CDR3 length: 15
V gene: TRBV6-5
J gene: TRBJ1-2

CDR3 protein: CASRIAGGSYNEQFF
CDR3 length: 15
V gene: TRBV27
J gene: TRBJ2-1

CDR3 protein: CASRIDRPIGETQYF
CDR3 length: 15
V gene: TRBV2
J gene: TRBJ2-5

CDR3 protein: CASSTGTAVGDQPQHF
CDR3 length: 16
V gene: TRBV5-5
J gene: TRBJ1-5

CDR3 protein: CASSGGQVLPNEKLFF
CDR3 length: 16
V gene: TRBV5-1
J gene: TRBJ1-4

CDR3 protein: CASSLTGLYNQPQHF
CDR3 length: 15
V gene: TRBV6-6
J gene: TRBJ1-5

CDR3 protein: CASSPRQGEGEKLFF
CDR3 length: 15
V gene: TRBV13
J gene: TRBJ1-4

CDR3 protein: CASSRGGSLTDTQYF
CDR3 length: 15
V gene: TRBV5-5
J gene: TRBJ2-3

CDR3 protein: CASSLPGQPEDGYTF
CDR3 length: 15
V gene: TRBV5-1
J gene: TRBJ1-2

CDR3 protein: CASSSQGTANTEAFF
CDR3 length: 15
V gene: TRBV7-3
J gene: TRBJ1-1

CDR3 protein: CASSPPARGPGYTF
CDR3 length: 14
V gene: TRBV18
J gene: TRBJ1-2

CDR3 protein: CASSQERTGQTYEQYF
CDR3 length: 16
V gene: TRBV4-1
J gene: TRBJ2-7

CDR3 protein: CASSWLAGGVETQYF
CDR3 length: 15
V gene: TRBV10-1
J gene: TRBJ2-5

CDR3 protein: CASSLESRSGELFF
CDR3 length: 14
V gene: TRBV9
J gene: TRBJ2-2

CDR3 protein: CASSLGSGRHHRETQYF
CDR3 length: 17
V gene: TRBV27
J gene: TRBJ2-5

CDR3 protein: CSASSSNEQFF
CDR3 length: 11
V gene: TRBV20-1
J gene: TRBJ2-1

CDR3 protein: CASSYGQGSYEQYF
CDR3 length: 14
V gene: TRBV6-6
J gene: TRBJ2-7

CDR3 protein: CASSLLGGGASDTQYF
CDR3 length: 16
V gene: TRBV5-8
J gene: TRBJ2-3

CDR3 protein: CASSSKGFVTSASYNEQFF
CDR3 length: 19
V gene: TRBV7-2
J gene: TRBJ2-1

CDR3 protein: CASSPEDRTYNEQFF
CDR3 length: 15
V gene: TRBV18
J gene: TRBJ2-1

CDR3 protein: CASSQDMGGAFFF
CDR3 length: 13
V gene: TRBV4-1
J gene: TRBJ2-1

CDR3 protein: CASSLNAGQGGDQPQHF
CDR3 length: 17
V gene: TRBV27
J gene: TRBJ1-5

CDR3 protein: CASSLFLGALEEYF
CDR3 length: 14
V gene: TRBV7-2
J gene: TRBJ2-5

CDR3 protein: CASRERYGQGMTYEQYF
CDR3 length: 17
V gene: TRBV6-1
J gene: TRBJ2-7